This note documents a single T cell receptor (beta chain) sequence. Its antigen is as yet unknown. This specimen belongs to a study of cytomegalovirus exposure and HLA in healthy donors. The approximately 120-subject validation cohort, separate from the approximately 670-subject first cohort, included the donors. Here immunoSEQ multiplex PCR was the method, and the copy in TCRdb shows in-frame clones only, minus some. In the table there are roughly 330,000 clones, roughly 87% of which are singletons. V was trimmed by 3 bases and J by 7 bases, leaving 7 bases between them. This CDR3 region has 11 residues. The V gene's germline CDR1 is KGHSH and CDR2 LQKENI. General observations from the study: A subsequent analysis found that TCR clusters from the first cohort also tended to co-occur in the approximately 130 validation repertoires, with less than 95% of cluster scores above 0. Most sequenced TCRs were rare (though some public TCRs occurred in many donors). In vitro checks showed that a few CMV-associated chains really do target CMV antigens.

The source material was PBMCs. This sequence was found in a woman aged 25 to 45 in good health and CMV-seropositive. The chain has TRBV18 and TRBJ2-7; no reliable D call. The chain's CDR3 is CASSPGPEQYF. The CDR3 DNA reads TGTGCCAGCTCACCCGGGCCAGAGCAGTACTTC.